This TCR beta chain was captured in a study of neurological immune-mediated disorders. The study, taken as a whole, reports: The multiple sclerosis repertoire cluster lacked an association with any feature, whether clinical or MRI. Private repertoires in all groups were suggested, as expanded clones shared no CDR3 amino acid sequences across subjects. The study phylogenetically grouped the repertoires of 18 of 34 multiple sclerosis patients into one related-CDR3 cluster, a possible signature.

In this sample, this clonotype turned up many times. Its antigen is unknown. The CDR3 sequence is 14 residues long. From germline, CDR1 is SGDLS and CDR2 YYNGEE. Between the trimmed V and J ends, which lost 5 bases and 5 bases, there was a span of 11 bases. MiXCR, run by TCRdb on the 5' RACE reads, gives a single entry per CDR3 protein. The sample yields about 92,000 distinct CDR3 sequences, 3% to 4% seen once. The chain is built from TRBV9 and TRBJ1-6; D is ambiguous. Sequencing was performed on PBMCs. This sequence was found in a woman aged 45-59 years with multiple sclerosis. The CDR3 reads CASSKTYNNSPLHF. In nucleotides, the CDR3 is TGTGCCAGCAGTAAGACTTATAATAATTCACCCCTCCACTTT.